The rows below give T cell receptor beta chains drawn from one sample of a study of metastatic and nonmetastatic thyroid tumors. TCRdb re-analyzed the PCR reads using MiXCR. The sample includes about 19,000 clones, approximately 15% seen only once; the top ten take less than 20%. Sequencing used blood. The receptors here all came from a male donor with papillary thyroid cancer or a benign thyroid nodule (not recorded which). Some clones in this sample may be carry-over from other donors' samples. CDR3s include the opening cysteine and the closing phenylalanine or tryptophan. A D gene is named only where the DNA matches it firmly. The size entry is marked missing in some rows and otherwise reads once, few, many or a size class.

v_gene	d_gene	abundance	j_gene	CDR3nt	CDR3aa
TRBV6-1	TRBD1	many	TRBJ1-2	TGTGCCAGCAGTCAACGGACGGACAGGGCTAACTATGGCTACACCTTC	CASSQRTDRANYGYTF
TRBV6-4	NA	many	TRBJ2-3	TGTGCCAGCAGTGACTCGGTCACAGATACGCAGTATTTT	CASSDSVTDTQYF
TRBV12-3/TRBV12-4	NA	many	TRBJ1-5	TGTGCCAGCAGTTTAGAGGGGGTTGCGCAGCCCCAGCATTTT	CASSLEGVAQPQHF
TRBV4-1	NA	medium-sized	TRBJ2-7	TGCGCCAGCAGCCAAGGTCTCGACCCCTACGAGCAGTACTTC	CASSQGLDPYEQYF
TRBV20-1	NA	many	TRBJ2-1	TGCAGTGCTAGGACCCCCGGAGGTAAGAATGAGCAGTTCTTC	CSARTPGGKNEQFF
TRBV5-1	NA	NA	TRBJ2-2	TGCGCCAGCAGCCTCCTGGCGGGACCGAACACCGGGGAGCTGTTTTTT	CASSLLAGPNTGELFF
TRBV20-1	TRBD1	medium-sized	TRBJ1-5	TGCAGTGCTAGTGGGCCGGGACAGGGGGGAGGAAGCAATCAGCCCCAGCATTTT	CSASGPGQGGGSNQPQHF
TRBV5-5	NA	NA	TRBJ1-5	TGTGCCAGCACTACTTGGGAGGTGGATCATCAGCCCCAGCATTTT	CASTTWEVDHQPQHF
TRBV2	TRBD2	many	TRBJ2-3	TGTGCCAGCAGGGGACTAGCGGGAGTCAAAGATACGCAGTATTTT	CASRGLAGVKDTQYF
TRBV7-2	NA	many	TRBJ2-4	TGTGCCAGCAGCTTAGGCCGGGAAAACATTCAGTACTTC	CASSLGRENIQYF
TRBV9	NA	NA	TRBJ2-1	TGTGCCAGCAGCGTAAGGGTAGCGTCCAATGAGCAGTTCTTC	CASSVRVASNEQFF
TRBV11-3	NA	many	TRBJ2-5	TGTGCCAGCAGCGCGGGACAAGAGACCCAGTACTTC	CASSAGQETQYF
TRBV9	NA	many	TRBJ2-3	TGTGCCAGCAGCGTTTGGGACGATCGGGATACGCAGTATTTT	CASSVWDDRDTQYF
TRBV9	TRBD2	many	TRBJ2-7	TGTGCCGGCAGCGTAGGTAGCGGGAAAACCTACGAGCAGTACTTC	CAGSVGSGKTYEQYF
TRBV5-1	TRBD2	many	TRBJ2-7	TGCGCCAGCAGCCAGACTAGCGGGATCGAGCAGTACTTC	CASSQTSGIEQYF
TRBV12-3/TRBV12-4	NA	many	TRBJ2-1	TGTGCCAGCAAGGCTAGCTCCTACAATGAGCAGTTCTTC	CASKASSYNEQFF
TRBV6-4	TRBD1	NA	TRBJ1-1	TGTGCCAGCGCCAGGGGGCTGGGGGCTGAATCTTTCTTT	CASARGLGAESFF
TRBV12-5	TRBD1	medium-sized	TRBJ2-7	TGTGCTAGTGGCGCCGACAGGGGCGGTTACGAGCAGTACTTC	CASGADRGGYEQYF
TRBV18	TRBD1	many	TRBJ2-7	TGTGCCAGCTCACCACCGACAGGGACCCACGAGCAGTACTTC	CASSPPTGTHEQYF
TRBV20-1	NA	medium-sized	TRBJ2-2	TGCAGTGCTTCTCAGGTCAACACCGGGGAGCTGTTTTTT	CSASQVNTGELFF
TRBV7-2	TRBD2	NA	TRBJ2-7	TGTGCCAGCAGCCTACCGAGTGCGGGAGACGAGCAGTACTTC	CASSLPSAGDEQYF
TRBV24-1	NA	few	TRBJ1-2	TGTGCCACCAGTGCCCCTGAGGCAGGGAACTATGGCTACACCTTC	CATSAPEAGNYGYTF
TRBV7-3	NA	many	TRBJ2-3	TGTGCCAGCAGCTTCTCGGCCGAGTGGGCAGATACGCAGTATTTT	CASSFSAEWADTQYF
TRBV12-3/TRBV12-4	NA	many	TRBJ2-3	TGTGCCAGCAGTTTAGTGACTAGCACAGATACGCAGTATTTT	CASSLVTSTDTQYF
TRBV7-2	TRBD2	many	TRBJ2-4	TGTGCCAGCAGCGCCCTTGGGGGAGGGGTAAACATTCAGTACTTC	CASSALGGGVNIQYF
TRBV2	NA	many	TRBJ1-2	TGTGCCAGCAGTAAGGGGAACTGTGGCTACACCTTC	CASSKGNCGYTF
TRBV27	NA	NA	TRBJ1-1	TGTGCCAGCAGTTTATCGGGACACCCGTGGGCTGAAGCTTTCTTT	CASSLSGHPWAEAFF
TRBV19	TRBD1	many	TRBJ2-7	TGTGCCAGTAGTCAACAGGGGAAAGGGAGCGAGCAGTACTTC	CASSQQGKGSEQYF
TRBV20-1	NA	many	TRBJ2-2	TGCAGTGCTATTGGAGGGGGCAGCGCCGGGGAGCTGTTTTTT	CSAIGGGSAGELFF
TRBV20-1	TRBD2	many	TRBJ2-3	TGCAGTGCTCAACTAGCGGGAGTTGAAGATACGCAGTATTTT	CSAQLAGVEDTQYF
TRBV29-1	TRBD1	hyperexpanded	TRBJ1-5	TGCAGCGTTGGACCCATCAGGGGGAGTAGCAATCAGCCCCAGCATTTT	CSVGPIRGSSNQPQHF
TRBV18	NA	few	TRBJ1-2	TGTGCCAGCTCATGGACAGCGAACTATGGCTACACCTTC	CASSWTANYGYTF
TRBV4-1	TRBD1	medium-sized	TRBJ2-5	TGCGCCAGCAGCCATGTCGGACAGGGAGGGACCCAGTACTTC	CASSHVGQGGTQYF
TRBV20-1	NA	many	TRBJ1-1	TGCAGTGCTAAAAGACGCCGAGACAGCAACACTGAGGCTTTCTTT	CSAKRRRDSNTEAFF
TRBV6-1	NA	few	TRBJ2-5	TGTGCCAGCAGGAACAGACTAAAGCAAGAGACCCAGTACTTC	CASRNRLKQETQYF
TRBV30	NA	many	TRBJ1-1	TGTGCCTGGATTTTGGGGGCTAAGAACACTGAAGCTTTCTTT	CAWILGAKNTEAFF
TRBV28	TRBD1	many	TRBJ1-2	TGTGCCAGCAGTTTACGGGACAGCTATGGCTACACCTTC	CASSLRDSYGYTF
TRBV19	TRBD2	many	TRBJ2-7	TGTGCCAGTAGTATAGGACTAGCGTACGAGCAGTACTTC	CASSIGLAYEQYF
TRBV27	TRBD1	NA	TRBJ2-1	TGTGCCAGCAGTCAGGGACAGGGTGGCTATGAGCAGTTCTTC	CASSQGQGGYEQFF
TRBV11-3	NA	many	TRBJ2-5	TGTGCCAGCAGCTTAGGAGGGTGGGGGGAGACCCAGTACTTC	CASSLGGWGETQYF
TRBV30	NA	many	TRBJ2-2	TGTGCCTGGAGACTAGGGGGTTATTCCGGGGAGCTGTTTTTT	CAWRLGGYSGELFF
TRBV6-1	TRBD1	many	TRBJ2-7	TGTGCCACTAGGACAGGACCCTACGAGCAGTACTTC	CATRTGPYEQYF
TRBV9	TRBD1	many	TRBJ2-5	TGTGCCAGCAGCGGGAGACAGGGTTTGGGGGAGACCCAGTACTTC	CASSGRQGLGETQYF
TRBV25-1	TRBD2	many	TRBJ2-3	TGTGCCAGGGAAACGACTAGCGGGAACGCCGGGGCAGATACGCAGTATTTT	CARETTSGNAGADTQYF
TRBV3-1	TRBD1	once	TRBJ1-3	TGTGCCAGGAGCCGATACCTCTTGGGACAGCCCAACTCTGGAAACACCATATATTTT	CARSRYLLGQPNSGNTIYF
TRBV11-3	NA	NA	TRBJ2-2	TGTGCCAGCAGCTTAGGCTTGGAGCTGTTTTTT	CASSLGLELFF
TRBV11-1	TRBD2	NA	TRBJ2-7	TGTGCCAGCAGCTTACGGGGGGGCTACGAGCAGTACTTC	CASSLRGGYEQYF
TRBV7-9	NA	many	TRBJ2-5	TGTGCCAGCAGCCCCTTCGACCGGGAGTCGGAGACCCAGTACTTC	CASSPFDRESETQYF
TRBV4-2	TRBD2	medium-sized	TRBJ2-3	TGTGCCAGCAGCCAACCTCCCAGCGGGAGATCAGGGGATACGCAGTATTTT	CASSQPPSGRSGDTQYF
TRBV2	NA	NA	TRBJ2-1	TGTGCCGGGTATAGTGGGACTCCCAAAGCCAACAATGAGCAGTTCTTC	CAGYSGTPKANNEQFF
TRBV19	NA	many	TRBJ2-5	TGTGCCAGTAGTATAGGTCCAAGGGCAATCCAAGAGACCCAGTACTTC	CASSIGPRAIQETQYF
TRBV20-1	NA	medium-sized	TRBJ2-3	TGCAGTGCTAGACCCTACCTGGACGGACTCACACCAGATACGCAGTATTTT	CSARPYLDGLTPDTQYF
TRBV18	NA	many	TRBJ1-3	TGTGCCAGCTCACCAGATACGGGGGGGCACCGTCCTGGAAACACCATATATTTT	CASSPDTGGHRPGNTIYF